One sample yielded the 8 T cell receptor beta chains listed below, sequenced in a study of CD8+CD57+ T cells in acquired aplastic anemia. The sequenced patients had an expansion of CD8+CD57+ cells seen by flow cytometry. Template material for TCR beta VDJ and CDR3 profiling consisted of genomic DNA. TCRdb used MiXCR to reprocess the reads, holding one entry per CDR3 protein. The sample gives 80,000 to 100,000 distinct CDR3 sequences, approximately 73% of which show up once; around three fifths is in the top ten. Sequences were obtained from sorted CD4+, CD8+, or CD8+CD57+ T cells (not recorded which) from PBMCs. Receptors originate from a human donor with aplastic anemia.

The chain has TRBV10-3 and TRBJ2-5; perhaps TRBD1 as D (6 bases). The CDR3 is made up of 12 amino acids. CDR1 and CDR2 (germline): ENHRY, SYGVKD. The V end was cut by 10 bases, the J end by 5 bases, with 14 bases between. The CDR3 loop is CASSRQAETQYF. The CDR3 DNA follows: TGTGCCAGCAGCCGACAGGCGGAGACCCAGTACTTC.

This chain uses TRBV11-2 with TRBJ2-7; tentatively, D is TRBD2 (6 bases). V shed 5 bases and J shed 1 base, with 21 bases lying between them. The CDR3 spans 17 residues. The germline V gene encodes CDR1 SGHAT and CDR2 FQNNGV. The CDR3 DNA reads TGTGCCAGCAGCCCGGACACGACTAGGGGCGGGTCCTACGAGCAGTACTTC. It yields the protein CASSPDTTRGGSYEQYF.

A few counts support this clonotype. This chain joins TRBV10-1 and TRBJ2-2; TRBD1 matches 7 bases. CDR1 and CDR2 from the germline V gene are WNHNN and SYGVQD (reference sequence). Trimming took 4 bases from V and 4 from J; bases not matched to a gene: 6. The length of the CDR3 is 15 residues. CDR3 in amino acids: CASSAGTASTGELFF. CDR3 nucleotide sequence: TGCGCCAGCAGTGCCGGGACAGCGAGCACCGGGGAGCTGTTTTTT.

This clonotype was detected only a few times. The J gene is TRBJ2-1, the V gene TRBV2; D is uncertain. CDR1 is SNHLY, CDR2 FYNNEI, per germline. This CDR3 is 12 amino acids long. Between the trimmed V and J ends, which lost 5 bases and 4 bases, there was a span of 6 bases. CDR3 sequence: CASSSEYNEQFF. As DNA, the CDR3 is TGTGCCAGCAGTTCAGAATACAATGAGCAGTTCTTC. The full variable domain, in which reference TRBV2 and TRBJ2-1 provide the parts outside the CDR3, is EPEVTQTPSHQVTQMGQEVILRCVPISNHLYFYWYRQILGQKVEFLVSFYNNEISEKSEIFDDQFSVERPDGSNFTLKIRSTKLEDSAMYFCASSSEYNEQFFGPGTRLTVL.

The chain combines TRBV4-1 with TRBJ2-7, with a tentative D call TRBD1 (6 bases). Germline V CDR1 and CDR2: MGHRA, YSYEKL. The V end lost 4 bases, the J end lost 6 bases, and 10 bases lay between the germline ends. The CDR3 length is 12 residues. In DNA, the CDR3 is TGCGCCAGCAGCCTACAGGGTCGCGAGCAGTACTTC. It codes for CASSLQGREQYF.

V gene TRBV19 combines with J gene TRBJ2-7; maybe TRBD2 (6 bases). This CDR3 contains 13 residues. Germline V gene lookup returns CDR1 LNHDA and CDR2 SQIVND (reference sequence). Deletions cut 5 bases from V and 6 bases from J, with 14 bases between. In nucleotides, the CDR3 is TGTGCCAGTAGTGGGGACTCCCGGGGCGAGCAGTACTTC. Encoded protein: CASSGDSRGEQYF. Looking up the rest from reference TRBV19 and TRBJ2-7 gives the full variable domain: DGGITQSPKYLFRKEGQNVTLSCEQNLNHDAMYWYRQDPGQGLRLIYYSQIVNDFQKGDIAEGYSVSREKKESFPLTVTSAQKNPTAFYLCASSGDSRGEQYFGPGTRLTVT.

This chain links TRBV29-1 with TRBJ1-1; TRBD1 agrees at 11 bases. This CDR3 comprises 13 residues. V lost 4 bases, J lost 4 bases, and 2 bases stayed unmatched. Per germline, CDR1 SQVTM and CDR2 ANQGSEA. This CDR3 reads CSVADRGPTEAFF. CDR3 DNA: TGCAGCGTTGCGGACAGGGGGCCCACTGAAGCTTTCTTT.

This clonotype was observed a single time. In DNA form, the CDR3 reads TGTGCCAGCAGCCCGGACAGGGGCTACGAGCAGTACTTC. This encodes CASSPDRGYEQYF. The chain combines TRBV7-8 with TRBJ2-7; 9 positions agree with TRBD1. The ends lost 5 bases at V and 3 bases at J; junction bases unmatched: 2. CDR3 size: 13 residues. The germline CDR1 and CDR2 sequences are SGHVS and FQNEAQ.